Listed below are T cell receptor beta chains from one sample, sequenced in a study of T-cell memory formation after mild COVID-19. TCRdb reanalysed the 5' RACE reads using MiXCR and keeps one entry per CDR3 protein. The repertoire consists of around 300,000 distinct CDR3 sequences, with 13% occurring once and the leading ten covering about 21%. Sequencing was done on a sample of PBMCs or a T cell subset sorted from them (not recorded which). The receptors were gathered from a man younger than 35 who had mild COVID-19 (a few samples of this study predate the infection). Cell type and time point are not known. The CDR3 runs from the conserved cysteine through the conserved F or W. The D gene is left open where the match is weak. Clone size, where shown, is once, few, many, or a class for clones that have expanded.

j_call,cdr3_length,clone_size,v_call,d_call,cdr3_nt,cdr3_aa
TRBJ1-4,13,few,TRBV20-1,TRBD1,TGCAGTGCCTCCCGACAGGGACAGGAAAAACTGTTTTTT,CSASRQGQEKLFF
TRBJ2-3,17,NA,TRBV7-2,TRBD2,TGTGCCAGCAGCTTTCTTAGCGGGGGGGCGATCACAGATACGCAGTATTTT,CASSFLSGGAITDTQYF
TRBJ1-3,14,NA,TRBV5-5,NA,TGTGCCAGCAGCTTCGAGGGACCTGGAAACACCATATATTTT,CASSFEGPGNTIYF
TRBJ2-3,14,NA,TRBV28,NA,TGTGCCAGCAGTCCAAGACCGTCCACAGATACGCAGTATTTT,CASSPRPSTDTQYF
TRBJ1-4,13,NA,TRBV5-1,NA,TGCGCCAGCCGCCGGGGCTCGGGTGAAAAACTGTTTTTT,CASRRGSGEKLFF
TRBJ2-3,15,NA,TRBV4-2,NA,TGTGCCAGCAGCCTCGGCACCATTAGCACAGATACGCAGTATTTT,CASSLGTISTDTQYF
TRBJ1-1,16,NA,TRBV19,NA,TGTGCCAGTAGCCCCGGACCGGCTCCTAAGAACACTGAAGCTTTCTTT,CASSPGPAPKNTEAFF
TRBJ2-7,14,NA,TRBV20-1,TRBD2,TGCAGTGCTAGTCCGGGACTAGCGATGTACGAGCAGTACTTC,CSASPGLAMYEQYF
TRBJ2-3,13,many,TRBV7-9,NA,TGTGCCAGCAGCCCTGAAGGTCCCGATACGCAGTATTTT,CASSPEGPDTQYF
TRBJ2-7,15,NA,TRBV9,NA,TGTGCCAGCAGCGTTGGGGGGGGCCTCTCCTACGAGCAGTACTTC,CASSVGGGLSYEQYF
TRBJ1-4,17,few,TRBV6-5,TRBD1,TGTGCCAGCAGTTCCAACATCAGGGGGCTAAAAAATGAAAAACTGTTTTTT,CASSSNIRGLKNEKLFF
TRBJ2-6,15,NA,TRBV28,NA,TGTGCCACCAGCGGCGGGCCCTCTGGGGCCAACGTCCTGACTTTC,CATSGGPSGANVLTF
TRBJ2-5,17,NA,TRBV5-1,NA,TGCGCCAGCAGCTTGGCCGATATATCAGGGGGGCAAGAGACCCAGTACTTC,CASSLADISGGQETQYF
TRBJ2-4,15,many,TRBV7-2,NA,TGTGCCAGCAGCTTAGGTGCAGGGAGTCTAAACATTCAGTACTTC,CASSLGAGSLNIQYF
TRBJ1-1,15,NA,TRBV30,TRBD1,TGTGCCTGGAGCCGCCTGGGGGACAGGGTCGCTGAAGCTTTCTTT,CAWSRLGDRVAEAFF
TRBJ2-2,17,many,TRBV24-1,NA,TGTGCCACCAGTGACGGAATCCGGGACATGAACACCGGGGAGCTGTTTTTT,CATSDGIRDMNTGELFF
TRBJ2-1,13,NA,TRBV10-1,NA,TGCGCCAGCCCGAGGGGAGGGGGCAATGAGCAGTTCTTC,CASPRGGGNEQFF
TRBJ2-2,15,many,TRBV4-2,NA,TGTGCCAGCAGCCAAGATTATGTTTTCGACGGGGAGCTGTTTTTT,CASSQDYVFDGELFF
TRBJ1-6,15,few,TRBV4-3,NA,TGCGCCAGCAGCCAAAATGGCGGTTTAGAATCACCCCTCCACTTT,CASSQNGGLESPLHF
TRBJ2-5,15,NA,TRBV27,TRBD2,TGTGCCAGCAGTTTTACTAGCGGGGGGGCTGAGACCCAGTACTTC,CASSFTSGGAETQYF